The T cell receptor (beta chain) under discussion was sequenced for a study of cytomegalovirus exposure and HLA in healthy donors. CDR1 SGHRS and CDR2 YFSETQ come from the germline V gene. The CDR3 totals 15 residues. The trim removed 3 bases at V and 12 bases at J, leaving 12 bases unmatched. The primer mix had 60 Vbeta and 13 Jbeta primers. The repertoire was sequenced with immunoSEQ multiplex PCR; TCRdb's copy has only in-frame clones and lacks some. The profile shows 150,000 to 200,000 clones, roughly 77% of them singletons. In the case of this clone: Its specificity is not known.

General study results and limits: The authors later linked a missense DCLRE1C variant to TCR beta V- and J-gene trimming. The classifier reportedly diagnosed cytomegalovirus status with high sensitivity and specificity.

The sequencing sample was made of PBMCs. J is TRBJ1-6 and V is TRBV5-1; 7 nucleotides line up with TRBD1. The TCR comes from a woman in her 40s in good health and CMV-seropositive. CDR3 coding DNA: TGCGCCAGCAGCTGGGGGACCGACAGGGACGAACCCCTCCACTTT. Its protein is CASSWGTDRDEPLHF.